One sample yielded the 14 T cell receptor beta chains listed below, sequenced in a study of blood T cell repertoires in COVID-19. Using immunoSEQ multiplex PCR, the repertoire was profiled, and TCRdb retains in-frame clones only, with some absent. Here the sample spans about 210,000 clones, around 80% being singletons. The specimen sequenced was peripheral blood. These receptors all come from a woman in her sixties or seventies with acute or convalescent COVID-19.

This chain links TRBV6-2 or TRBV6-3 with TRBJ1-5, with TRBD1 identical over 7 bases. Trimming removed 0 bases from V and 5 bases from J; junction bases left unmatched: 10. The germline gives CDR1 MNHEY, CDR2 SVGEGT. This CDR3 has 17 amino acids. CDR3 bases: TGTGCCAGCAGTTACTCGAATATGGGGACAGCCTATCAGCCCCAGCATTTT. It codes for CASSYSNMGTAYQPQHF.

The chain joins TRBV2 to TRBJ2-3; D uncertain. This CDR3 contains 14 residues. Germline CDR1 SNHLY, CDR2 FYNNEI. Between the trimmed V and J ends, which lost 8 bases and 1 base, there was a span of 13 bases. This CDR3 reads CASSFRYGTDTQYF. CDR3 nucleotide sequence: TGTGCCAGCTCATTCCGGTACGGCACAGATACGCAGTATTTT. Complete variable domain (other parts from reference TRBV2 and TRBJ2-3): EPEVTQTPSHQVTQMGQEVILRCVPISNHLYFYWYRQILGQKVEFLVSFYNNEISEKSEIFDDQFSVERPDGSNFTLKIRSTKLEDSAMYFCASSFRYGTDTQYFGPGTRLTVL.

The V gene is TRBV5-8, the J gene TRBJ2-3, with 11 bases aligning to TRBD1. Germline CDR1 reads SGHTS; CDR2 reads YDEGEE. With 2 bases clipped from V and 5 bases from J, the junction kept 10 bases outside the gene matches. This CDR3 comprises 17 residues. The CDR3 spells CASSLFTGTGGEDTQYF. Here the CDR3 DNA reads TGTGCCAGCAGCTTATTTACCGGGACAGGGGGTGAAGATACGCAGTATTTT.

This clone was observed a few times. The V and J genes are TRBV6-2 or TRBV6-3 and TRBJ1-5, with unresolved D. V dropped 4 bases and J dropped 7 bases, with 8 bases sitting between them. CDR1 MNHEY and CDR2 SVGEGT come from the germline V gene. This CDR3 spans 12 amino acids. The CDR3: CASSWLGQPQHF. DNA of the CDR3: TGTGCCAGCAGTTGGCTGGGCCAGCCCCAGCATTTT.

The V and J genes are TRBV18 and TRBJ2-3; D perhaps matches TRBD1 (5 bases). Germline V gene data show CDR1 as KGHSH and CDR2 as LQKENI. V was trimmed by 6 bases and J by 6 bases, leaving 13 bases between them. This CDR3 has 13 amino acids. CDR3 sequence: CASSPDSRDTQYF. In nucleotides, the CDR3 is TGTGCCAGCTCCCCTGACAGCCGGGATACGCAGTATTTT.

This chain connects TRBV11-2 to TRBJ1-2; D perhaps matches TRBD1 (5 bases). The CDR3 runs 14 residues. Trimming shortened V by 4 bases and J by 4 bases, and 13 bases separated the two germline ends. CDR1 is SGHAT, CDR2 FQNNGV, per germline. The CDR3 bases are TGTGCCAGCAGCTCCCAGGGATTCGTCTATGGCTACACCTTC. Translating gives CASSSQGFVYGYTF.

The J gene is TRBJ1-3, the V gene TRBV18; 8 nucleotides line up with TRBD1. CDR3 length: 15 residues. The V gene's germline CDR1 is KGHSH and CDR2 LQKENI. V was pared by 4 bases and J by 4 bases, with 6 bases of the junction left unmatched. CDR3 DNA sequence: TGTGCCAGCTCACGGGGGACAGGCCGGGGAAACACCATATATTTT. Translating it yields CASSRGTGRGNTIYF.

This clone was detected only a few times. The chain uses TRBV2 and TRBJ1-1; D gene uncertain. CDR3 length: 13 amino acids. From germline, CDR1 is SNHLY and CDR2 FYNNEI. Between the trimmed V and J ends, which lost 4 bases and 8 bases, there was a span of 14 bases. The CDR3 sequence: CASSVVGGQEAFF. In DNA form, the CDR3 reads TGTGCCAGCAGTGTAGTGGGAGGGCAGGAAGCTTTCTTT.

There are a few counts of this clone. The chain recombines TRBV28 with TRBJ2-7; D not resolved. Deletions cut 1 base from V and 4 bases from J, with 5 bases between. Germline values: CDR1 MDHEN, CDR2 SYDVKM. This CDR3 region has 12 residues. The CDR3 DNA sequence: TGTGCCAGCAGTTTATTTGAGTACGAGCAGTACTTC. Translated, it gives CASSLFEYEQYF.

The chain recombines TRBV7-2 with TRBJ2-7; perhaps TRBD2 as D (6 bases). Germline CDR1 is SGHTA and CDR2 is FQGNSA. Trimming took 2 bases from V and 2 from J, leaving 16 bases between them. The CDR3 contains 16 residues. CDR3 in amino acids: CASSLSWAAGPYEQYF. The CDR3 DNA reads as TGTGCCAGCAGCTTAAGTTGGGCTGCGGGGCCCTACGAGCAGTACTTC.

The J gene is TRBJ1-2, the V gene TRBV19; perhaps TRBD1 as D (5 bases). Germline CDR1 LNHDA, CDR2 SQIVND (reference sequence). The V gene lost 9 bases and the J gene lost 8 bases, with 16 bases spanning the gap. The CDR3 is 12 residues long. CDR3 DNA: TGTGCCAGCCGATACCAGGGTGGCGGCTACACCTTC. It codes for CASRYQGGGYTF.

CDR3 DNA sequence: TGTGCCACAGGACAGAGCCTCGTACAGATAAACACCGGGGAGCTGTTTTTT. This translates into CATGQSLVQINTGELFF. The chain joins TRBV10-3 to TRBJ2-2; D perhaps matches TRBD1 (6 bases). Germline V CDR1 and CDR2: ENHRY, SYGVKD. The CDR3 extends over 17 amino acids. The V and J ends lost 10 bases and 2 bases respectively, with 23 bases between them.

The chain is built from TRBV2 and TRBJ2-7; TRBD1 matches 10 bases. There are 16 residues in the CDR3. Germline V gene lookup returns CDR1 SNHLY and CDR2 FYNNEI. V gave up 6 bases and J gave up 0 bases; unmatched junction bases: 8. The CDR3 DNA reads as TGTGCCAGCAGAGCCGACAGGGGGCTGACCTCCTACGAGCAGTACTTC. Its protein is CASRADRGLTSYEQYF.

This rearrangement joins TRBV5-1 to TRBJ1-6; 7 bases map to TRBD1. J lost 5 bases, V lost 5 bases, and 1 base had no gene match. The CDR3 runs 13 residues. CDR1 and CDR2 from the germline V gene are SGHRS and YFSETQ. The CDR3 DNA sequence: TGCGCCAGCAGACAGGGGAATAATTCACCCCTCCACTTT. Protein sequence: CASRQGNNSPLHF.